This is a list of T cell receptor beta chains from one sample in a study of identical twins. TCRdb redid the calling of the 5' RACE reads with MiXCR, one entry per CDR3 protein. The sample records fewer than 650,000 distinct CDR3 sequences, under 8.5% being singletons. The sample was also linked to a second study, of yellow fever vaccine responses in identical twins.

The sequenced material came from PBMCs. All receptors come from a woman younger than 35 in good health. CDR3s include the opening cysteine and the closing phenylalanine or tryptophan. D genes are given only for firm matches. Expanded clones get a size class; other rows say once, few or many, or leave the size out.

j_call | d_call | clone_size | v_call | cdr3_aa | cdr3_nt
TRBJ2-3 | . | . | TRBV5-6 | CASSADLGLTDTQYF | TGTGCCAGCAGCGCCGACCTGGGGCTCACAGATACGCAGTATTTT
TRBJ2-6 | . | few | TRBV29-1 | CSVADPVLTF | TGCAGCGTTGCTGACCCCGTCCTGACTTTC
TRBJ2-5 | . | few | TRBV5-1 | CASSLEPLTGMETQYF | TGCGCCAGCAGCTTGGAACCCCTTACAGGGATGGAGACCCAGTACTTC
TRBJ2-5 | TRBD2 | many | TRBV27 | CASSISGAYQETQYF | TGTGCCAGCAGTATAAGCGGGGCCTACCAAGAGACCCAGTACTTC
TRBJ2-1 | . | few | TRBV2 | CASSMYEQFF | TGTGCCAGCAGTATGTATGAGCAGTTCTTC
TRBJ1-2 | . | many | TRBV5-1 | CASSPHKGLSYGYTF | TGCGCCAGCAGCCCCCACAAGGGACTTAGTTATGGCTACACCTTC
TRBJ2-1 | TRBD2 | many | TRBV7-6 | CASSLKGLASVYNEQFF | TGTGCCAGCAGCTTAAAAGGACTAGCGTCCGTCTACAATGAGCAGTTCTTC
TRBJ2-3 | . | . | TRBV6-1 | CAIGEGRLKGDTQYF | TGTGCCATAGGAGAGGGGCGTCTTAAGGGGGATACGCAGTATTTT
TRBJ1-2 | . | . | TRBV12-3/TRBV12-4 | CASSLGGFYGYTF | TGTGCCAGCAGTTTAGGGGGATTTTATGGCTACACCTTC
TRBJ2-4 | . | many | TRBV5-1 | CASSLGGSAKNIQYF | TGCGCCAGCAGTCTTGGTGGGTCAGCCAAAAACATTCAGTACTTC
TRBJ2-1 | TRBD2 | many | TRBV7-8 | CASSHSLRTSGNNEQFF | TGTGCCAGCAGCCACTCGCTCCGGACTAGCGGGAACAATGAGCAGTTCTTC
TRBJ1-5 | TRBD1 | few | TRBV10-3 | CATRGTGESNQPQHF | TGTGCCACCCGCGGGACAGGGGAAAGCAATCAGCCCCAGCATTTT
TRBJ2-3 | TRBD1 | . | TRBV6-2/TRBV6-3 | CASGLRRGDTQYF | TGTGCCAGCGGCCTACGCAGGGGGGATACGCAGTATTTT
TRBJ1-3 | . | many | TRBV15 | CATSRDLGFGNTIYF | TGTGCCACCAGCAGAGATCTTGGGTTCGGAAACACCATATATTTT
TRBJ2-7 | TRBD2 | few | TRBV20-1 | CSARDLRAGDRSYEQYF | TGCAGTGCTAGAGATCTTAGAGCGGGAGACCGCTCCTACGAGCAGTACTTC
TRBJ2-3 | . | few | TRBV29-1 | CSVQGQFSTDTQYF | TGCAGCGTCCAGGGACAATTCAGCACAGATACGCAGTATTTT
TRBJ2-5 | . | . | TRBV7-9 | CASSFGLRETQYF | TGTGCCAGCAGCTTCGGCCTTCGGGAGACCCAGTACTTC
TRBJ2-3 | . | . | TRBV7-9 | CASSVNSGGDTQYF | TGTGCCAGCAGCGTAAATAGCGGTGGGGATACGCAGTATTTT
TRBJ2-1 | TRBD2 | many | TRBV20-1 | CSALTSGGPPYNEQFF | TGCAGTGCACTGACTAGCGGGGGGCCACCCTACAATGAGCAGTTCTTC
TRBJ2-7 | TRBD2 | few | TRBV6-2/TRBV6-3 | CASSDPGVAGVEQYF | TGTGCCAGCAGTGACCCGGGGGTAGCGGGAGTCGAGCAGTACTTC
TRBJ2-3 | TRBD1 | few | TRBV25-1 | CASSDTTGEDTDTQYF | TGTGCCAGCAGTGACACGACAGGGGAGGACACAGATACGCAGTATTTT
TRBJ2-1 | TRBD2 | many | TRBV20-1 | CSASGGASYNEQFF | TGCAGTGCTAGCGGGGGGGCATCGTACAATGAGCAGTTCTTC
TRBJ1-1 | . | . | TRBV19 | CASNPSVMGRTEAFF | TGTGCCAGTAATCCCTCGGTGATGGGGCGCACTGAAGCTTTCTTT